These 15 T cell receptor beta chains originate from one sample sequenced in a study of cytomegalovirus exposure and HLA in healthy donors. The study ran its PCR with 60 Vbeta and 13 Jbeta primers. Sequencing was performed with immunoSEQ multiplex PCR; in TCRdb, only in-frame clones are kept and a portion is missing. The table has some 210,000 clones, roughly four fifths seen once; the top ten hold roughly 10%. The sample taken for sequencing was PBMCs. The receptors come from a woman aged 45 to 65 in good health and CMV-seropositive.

CDR3 sequence reads: CASSPDRFYEQYF. CDR3 in DNA: TGTGCCAGCAGCCCCGATAGATTCTACGAGCAGTACTTC. V is TRBV7-8 and J is TRBJ2-7; D not resolved. Per germline, CDR1 SGHVS and CDR2 FQNEAQ. This CDR3 comprises 13 residues. V lost 5 bases and J 3 bases, leaving 11 bases between the germline ends.

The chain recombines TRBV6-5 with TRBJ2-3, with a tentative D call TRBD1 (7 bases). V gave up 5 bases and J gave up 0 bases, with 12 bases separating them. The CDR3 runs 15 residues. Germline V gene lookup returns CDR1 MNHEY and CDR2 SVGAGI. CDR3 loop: CASSPTGTSTDTQYF. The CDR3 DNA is TGTGCCAGCAGTCCGACAGGGACTAGCACAGATACGCAGTATTTT.

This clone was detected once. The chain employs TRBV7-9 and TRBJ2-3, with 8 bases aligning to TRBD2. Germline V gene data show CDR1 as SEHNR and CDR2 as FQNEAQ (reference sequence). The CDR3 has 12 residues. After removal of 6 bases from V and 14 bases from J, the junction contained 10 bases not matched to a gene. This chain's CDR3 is CASRPRGEVGYF. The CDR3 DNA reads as TGTGCCAGCAGACCGCGGGGGGAGGTGGGGTATTTT.

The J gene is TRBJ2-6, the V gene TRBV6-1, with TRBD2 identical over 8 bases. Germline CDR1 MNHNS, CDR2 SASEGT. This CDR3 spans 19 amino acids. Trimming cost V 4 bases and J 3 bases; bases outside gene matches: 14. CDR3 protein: CASSAKRGGLWDGANVLTF. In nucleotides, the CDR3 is TGTGCCAGCAGTGCGAAACGGGGGGGACTATGGGATGGGGCCAACGTCCTGACTTTC.

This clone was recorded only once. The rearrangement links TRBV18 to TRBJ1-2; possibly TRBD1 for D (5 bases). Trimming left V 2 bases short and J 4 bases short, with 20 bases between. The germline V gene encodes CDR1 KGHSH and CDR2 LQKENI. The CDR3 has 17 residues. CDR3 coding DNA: TGTGCCAGCTCACCAGCCCAGGGCCAAGTAAGGGCCTATGGCTACACCTTC. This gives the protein CASSPAQGQVRAYGYTF.

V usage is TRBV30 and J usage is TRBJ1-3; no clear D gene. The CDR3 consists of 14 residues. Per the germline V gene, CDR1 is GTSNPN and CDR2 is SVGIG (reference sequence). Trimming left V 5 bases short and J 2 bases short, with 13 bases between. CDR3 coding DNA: TGTGCCTGGGGTCTCGGGATGGCTGGAAACACCATATATTTT. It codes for CAWGLGMAGNTIYF.

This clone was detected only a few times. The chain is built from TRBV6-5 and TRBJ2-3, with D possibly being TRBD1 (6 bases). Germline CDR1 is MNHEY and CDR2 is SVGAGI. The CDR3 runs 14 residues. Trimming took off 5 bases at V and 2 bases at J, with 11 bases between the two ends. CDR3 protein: CASSTGDTTDTQYF. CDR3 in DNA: TGTGCCAGCAGTACCGGGGACACCACAGATACGCAGTATTTT.

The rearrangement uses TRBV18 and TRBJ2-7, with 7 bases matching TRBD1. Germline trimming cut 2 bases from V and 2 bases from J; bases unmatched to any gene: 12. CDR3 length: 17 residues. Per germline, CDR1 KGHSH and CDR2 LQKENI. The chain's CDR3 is CASSPIVSRDRTYEQYF. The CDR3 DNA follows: TGTGCCAGCTCACCAATTGTTTCACGGGACAGAACCTACGAGCAGTACTTC. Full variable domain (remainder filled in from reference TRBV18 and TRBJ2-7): NAGVMQNPRHLVRRRGQEARLRCSPMKGHSHVYWYRQLPEEGLKFMVYLQKENIIDESGMPKERFSAEFPKEGPSILRIQQVVRGDSAAYFCASSPIVSRDRTYEQYFGPGTRLTVT.

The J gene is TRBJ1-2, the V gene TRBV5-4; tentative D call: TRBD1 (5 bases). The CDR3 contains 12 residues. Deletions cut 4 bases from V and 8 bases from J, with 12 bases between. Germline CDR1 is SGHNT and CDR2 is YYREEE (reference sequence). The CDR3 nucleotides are TGTGCCAGCAGCGGGGGGGGACGAGGCTACACCTTC. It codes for CASSGGGRGYTF. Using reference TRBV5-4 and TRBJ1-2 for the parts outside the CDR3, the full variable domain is ETGVTQSPTHLIKTRGQQVTLRCSSQSGHNTVSWYQQALGQGPQFIFQYYREEENGRGNFPPRFSGLQFPNYSSELNVNALELDDSALYLCASSGGGRGYTFGSGTRLTVV.

CDR3 loop: CASSLTSPSTDTQYF. The CDR3 bases are TGTGCCAGCAGTCTGACTAGCCCCAGCACAGATACGCAGTATTTT. This rearrangement joins TRBV28 to TRBJ2-3; the match to TRBD2 covers 7 bases. Trimming at V came to 5 bases and at J to 0 bases, leaving 5 bases not matched to a gene. Germline V gene sequence: CDR1 MDHEN, CDR2 SYDVKM. The CDR3 spans 15 residues.

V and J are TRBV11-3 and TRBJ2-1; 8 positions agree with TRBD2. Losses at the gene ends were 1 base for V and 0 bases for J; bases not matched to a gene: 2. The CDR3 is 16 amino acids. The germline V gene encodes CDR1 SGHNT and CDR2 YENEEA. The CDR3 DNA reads TGTGCCAGCAGCTTAGGAGGGACTAGCTCCTACAATGAGCAGTTCTTC. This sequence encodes CASSLGGTSSYNEQFF.

DNA for the CDR3: TGTGCCAGCAGTGAGGTTGGAGGAGCAGATACGCAGTATTTT. This gives the protein CASSEVGGADTQYF. The rearrangement joins TRBV6-4 to TRBJ2-3, with D possibly matching TRBD2 (5 bases). V shed 3 bases and J shed 4 bases, with 11 bases lying between them. The CDR3 consists of 14 residues. CDR1 and CDR2 from the germline V gene are MRHNA and SNTAGT.

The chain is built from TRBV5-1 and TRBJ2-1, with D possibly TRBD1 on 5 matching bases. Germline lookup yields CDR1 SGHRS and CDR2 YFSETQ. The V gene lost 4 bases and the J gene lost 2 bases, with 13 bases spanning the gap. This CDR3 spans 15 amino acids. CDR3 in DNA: TGCGCCAGCAGCCAGACAGTCGCAGCCTACAATGAGCAGTTCTTC. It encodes CASSQTVAAYNEQFF.

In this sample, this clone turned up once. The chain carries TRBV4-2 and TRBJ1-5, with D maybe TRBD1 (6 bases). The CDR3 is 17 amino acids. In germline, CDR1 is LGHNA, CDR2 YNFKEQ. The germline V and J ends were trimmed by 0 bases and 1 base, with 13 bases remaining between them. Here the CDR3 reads CASSQDAAGGSNQPQHF. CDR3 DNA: TGTGCCAGCAGCCAAGATGCTGCGGGGGGCAGCAATCAGCCCCAGCATTTT.

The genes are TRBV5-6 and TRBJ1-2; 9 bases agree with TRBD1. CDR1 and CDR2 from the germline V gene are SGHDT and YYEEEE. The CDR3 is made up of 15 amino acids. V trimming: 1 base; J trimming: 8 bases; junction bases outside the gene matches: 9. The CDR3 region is CASSLIDRGFEGYTF. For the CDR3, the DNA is TGTGCCAGCAGCTTGATTGACAGGGGGTTCGAGGGCTACACCTTC. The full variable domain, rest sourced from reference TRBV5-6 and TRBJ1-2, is DAGVTQSPTHLIKTRGQQVTLRCSPKSGHDTVSWYQQALGQGPQFIFQYYEEEERQRGNFPDRFSGHQFPNYSSELNVNALLLGDSALYLCASSLIDRGFEGYTFGSGTRLTVV.